This T cell receptor beta chain comes out of a study of early T cells in non-severe SARS-CoV-2 infection. This clonotype has at least ten counts. Attached unique molecular identifiers marked individual cDNA molecules. TCRdb reprocessed the 5' RACE reads with MiXCR, giving one entry per CDR3 protein. The data hold 70,000 or so distinct CDR3 sequences, with 4.6% observed a single time. V lost 1 base, J lost 2 bases, and 12 bases lay in between. The germline V gene has CDR1 LGHNA and CDR2 YSLEER. There are 15 residues in the CDR3. This sequence originates from an adult who was a healthcare worker with PCR-confirmed SARS-CoV-2 infection or an uninfected control (not recorded which). The donor label of this sample is uncertain. The sample consisted of whole blood, taken at baseline. This chain connects TRBV4-3 to TRBJ2-7; the D gene is possibly TRBD2 (6 bases). The CDR3 DNA is TGCGCCAGCAGCCAAGCCGGGACGGGAGCCTACGAGCAGTACTTC. This sequence encodes CASSQAGTGAYEQYF.